Below, 16 T cell receptor beta chains from the same sample are listed, as sequenced in a study of T cells in pancreatic ductal adenocarcinoma. The data were produced by immunoSEQ multiplex PCR, yet TCRdb's version contains in-frame clones alone and is incomplete. The sample holds roughly 17,000 clones; about 90% are singletons and the top ten take 16%. Selected pancreatic ductal adenocarcinoma patients had undergone surgery without neoadjuvant therapy. The sample was PBMCs. Every receptor here comes from a human donor with pancreatic ductal adenocarcinoma.

This rearrangement joins TRBV6-1 to TRBJ1-1; D is possibly TRBD1 (6 bases). Trimming pared 1 base from V and 6 bases from J, leaving 18 bases between. Looked up from germline, CDR1 is MNHNS and CDR2 is SASEGT. The CDR3 covers 16 residues. This chain's CDR3 is CASSEGGGARTPEAFF. The CDR3 DNA reads TGTGCCAGCAGTGAAGGTGGGGGGGCGCGTACCCCTGAAGCTTTCTTT.

This rearrangement joins TRBV30 to TRBJ2-1; TRBD2 agrees at 11 bases. In germline, CDR1 is GTSNPN, CDR2 SVGIG (reference sequence). J lost 4 bases, V lost 2 bases, and 1 base had no gene match. The CDR3 loop spans 14 amino acids. This chain's CDR3 is CAWSSSGGYNEQFF. CDR3 nucleotides: TGTGCCTGGAGTTCTAGCGGGGGGTACAATGAGCAGTTCTTC.

The rearrangement uses TRBV5-1 and TRBJ1-1; 8 nucleotides line up with TRBD1. Trimming removed 4 bases from V and 4 bases from J; junction bases left unmatched: 12. Germline assignment: CDR1 SGHRS and CDR2 YFSETQ. The length of the CDR3 is 16 residues. The CDR3 DNA follows: TGCGCCAGCAGCATTGCAGGGGGCGGAATGGGCACTGAAGCTTTCTTT. It yields the protein CASSIAGGGMGTEAFF. Using reference TRBV5-1 and TRBJ1-1 for the parts outside the CDR3, the full variable domain is KAGVTQTPRYLIKTRGQQVTLSCSPISGHRSVSWYQQTPGQGLQFLFEYFSETQRNKGNFPGRFSGRQFSNSRSEMNVSTLELGDSALYLCASSIAGGGMGTEAFFGQGTRLTVV.

V and J are TRBV18 and TRBJ1-5, with 7 bases that match TRBD1. The CDR3 covers 16 residues. V was clipped by 4 bases and J by 0 bases; unmatched bases: 6. Germline V gives CDR1 KGHSH, CDR2 LQKENI. The CDR3 DNA sequence: TGTGCCAGCTCACTCCGGGACAGAGATAGCAATCAGCCCCAGCATTTT. It translates to CASSLRDRDSNQPQHF. The entire variable domain, with the rest obtained from reference TRBV18 and TRBJ1-5, is as follows: NAGVMQNPRHLVRRRGQEARLRCSPMKGHSHVYWYRQLPEEGLKFMVYLQKENIIDESGMPKERFSAEFPKEGPSILRIQQVVRGDSAAYFCASSLRDRDSNQPQHFGDGTRLSIL.

This clone was picked up a small number of times. The V call is TRBV7-2, the J call TRBJ1-6; TRBD1 matches 10 bases. Trimming cost V 7 bases and J 10 bases; bases outside gene matches: 10. CDR1 is SGHTA, CDR2 FQGNSA, per germline. The CDR3 is made up of 15 amino acids. In DNA form, the CDR3 reads TGTGCCAGCATCAACCGGGACAGGGGAGACTCACCCCTCCACTTT. This sequence encodes CASINRDRGDSPLHF.

This rearrangement joins TRBV7-8 to TRBJ1-2; 9 bases are shared with TRBD1. V trimming: 0 bases; J trimming: 0 bases; junction bases outside the gene matches: 8. The germline V gene has CDR1 SGHVS and CDR2 FQNEAQ. The length of the CDR3 is 18 residues. The CDR3 DNA is TGTGCCAGCAGCTTAGCCCAGATACAGGGGGCCTCTAACTATGGCTACACCTTC. This gives the protein CASSLAQIQGASNYGYTF.

The J gene is TRBJ1-2, the V gene TRBV7-8; perhaps TRBD1 as D (5 bases). Trimming removed 0 bases at V and 3 bases at J, with 11 bases between. This CDR3 region has 15 residues. Per germline, CDR1 SGHVS and CDR2 FQNEAQ. This CDR3 is CASSLALDSHYGYTF. The CDR3 DNA reads TGTGCCAGCAGCTTAGCGCTCGACAGCCACTATGGCTACACCTTC. Full variable domain (remainder filled in from reference TRBV7-8 and TRBJ1-2): GAGVSQSPRYKVAKRGQDVALRCDPISGHVSLFWYQQALGQGPEFLTYFQNEAQLDKSGLPSDRFFAERPEGSVSTLKIQRTQQEDSAVYLCASSLALDSHYGYTFGSGTRLTVV.

The rearrangement links TRBV2 to TRBJ1-2; 8 nucleotides align to TRBD1. This CDR3 has 13 residues. Germline assignment: CDR1 SNHLY and CDR2 FYNNEI. V trimming: 7 bases; J trimming: 9 bases; junction bases outside the gene matches: 10. CDR3 nucleotides: TGTGCCAGCAAGAAGGACAGGGAAGGCAGCTACACCTTC. Protein sequence: CASKKDREGSYTF.

Only a few counts were recorded for this clone. This chain joins TRBV18 and TRBJ2-2, with 10 nucleotides matching TRBD1. Germline V lookup: CDR1 KGHSH, CDR2 LQKENI. V lost 5 bases to trimming and J lost 7 bases; unmatched junction nucleotides: 10. The CDR3 covers 16 residues. This CDR3 is CASSATTGGAGGELFF. The CDR3 DNA follows: TGTGCCAGCTCAGCCACGACAGGGGGCGCCGGCGGGGAGCTGTTTTTT.

This clone was observed a handful of times. V gene TRBV7-9 combines with J gene TRBJ1-1; 9 bases align to TRBD1. The J segment lost 7 bases and the V segment lost 4 bases, leaving 7 bases of the junction unmatched. The length of the CDR3 is 14 residues. Germline V CDR1 and CDR2: SEHNR, FQNEAQ (reference sequence). The CDR3 reads CASSSTGGRIEAFF. The CDR3 bases are TGTGCCAGCAGCTCCACAGGGGGCCGGATTGAAGCTTTCTTT.

This clone has just a few counts. The gene calls are TRBV4-3 and TRBJ2-3, with D uncertain. CDR3 length equals 14 residues. V lost 0 bases and J 3 bases, leaving 7 bases between the germline ends. Germline loops: CDR1 LGHNA, CDR2 YSLEER. This CDR3 is CASSQDLATDTQYF. The CDR3 DNA reads as TGCGCCAGCAGCCAAGATCTTGCAACAGATACGCAGTATTTT.

V usage is TRBV7-2 and J usage is TRBJ1-2, with no clear D. Germline V gives CDR1 SGHTA, CDR2 FQGNSA. Between the trimmed V and J ends, which lost 0 bases and 2 bases, there was a span of 10 bases. This CDR3 region has 15 residues. CDR3 in amino acids: CASSLATDNNYGYTF. Here the CDR3 DNA reads TGTGCCAGCAGCTTAGCGACCGACAACAACTATGGCTACACCTTC.

The chain recombines TRBV12-5 with TRBJ2-3; 14 nucleotides align to TRBD2. J gave up 0 bases and V 6 bases, and 23 bases lay outside the gene matches. The CDR3 spans 23 residues. CDR1 is LGHNT, CDR2 FRNRAP, per germline. The CDR3 coding sequence is TGTGCTAGTGGGCCCGCCCAACCCCCGGGACTAGCGGGGGCCATAACTAGCACAGATACGCAGTATTTT. Translating gives CASGPAQPPGLAGAITSTDTQYF. Using reference TRBV12-5 and TRBJ2-3 for the parts outside the CDR3, the full variable domain is DARVTQTPRHKVTEMGQEVTMRCQPILGHNTVFWYRQTMMQGLELLAYFRNRAPLDDSGMPKDRFSAEMPDATLATLKIQPSEPRDSAVYFCASGPAQPPGLAGAITSTDTQYFGPGTRLTVL.

The genes are TRBV7-2 and TRBJ2-7; no clear D gene. Trimming left V 5 bases short and J 4 bases short, with 24 bases between. Germline CDR1 reads SGHTA; CDR2 reads FQGNSA. CDR3 length: 17 amino acids. The chain's CDR3 is CASSPWDRTAQTYEQYF. The CDR3 coding sequence is TGTGCCAGCAGCCCCTGGGATCGGACCGCTCAGACTTACGAGCAGTACTTC.

The chain joins TRBV10-1 to TRBJ2-2; D gene uncertain. Per germline, CDR1 WNHNN and CDR2 SYGVQD (reference sequence). This CDR3 region has 14 residues. Trimming stripped 3 bases from V and 2 bases from J, with 7 bases between. CDR3 bases: TGCGCCAGCAGTGAAAATAGTAACACCGGGGAGCTGTTTTTT. Its translation: CASSENSNTGELFF.

The chain carries TRBV19 and TRBJ1-2; D not resolved. Germline CDR1 LNHDA, CDR2 SQIVND (reference sequence). This CDR3 is built from 10 residues. V lost 4 bases to trimming and J lost 3 bases, with 0 bases between them. The CDR3 sequence: CASSNYGYTF. Written as DNA, the CDR3 is TGTGCCAGTAGTAACTATGGCTACACCTTC.